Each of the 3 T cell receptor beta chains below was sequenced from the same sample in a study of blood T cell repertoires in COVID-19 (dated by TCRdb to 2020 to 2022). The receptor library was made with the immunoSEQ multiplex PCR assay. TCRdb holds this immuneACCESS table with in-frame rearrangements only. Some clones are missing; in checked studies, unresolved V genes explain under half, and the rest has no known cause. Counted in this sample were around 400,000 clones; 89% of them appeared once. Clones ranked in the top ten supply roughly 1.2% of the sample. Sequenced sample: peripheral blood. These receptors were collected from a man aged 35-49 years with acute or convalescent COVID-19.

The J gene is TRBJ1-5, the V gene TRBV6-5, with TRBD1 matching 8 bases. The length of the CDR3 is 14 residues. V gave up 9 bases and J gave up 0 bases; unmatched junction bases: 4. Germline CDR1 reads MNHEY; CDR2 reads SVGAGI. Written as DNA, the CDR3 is TGTGCCAGTGGACAGGGAGGTAGCAATCAGCCCCAGCATTTT. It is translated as CASGQGGSNQPQHF.

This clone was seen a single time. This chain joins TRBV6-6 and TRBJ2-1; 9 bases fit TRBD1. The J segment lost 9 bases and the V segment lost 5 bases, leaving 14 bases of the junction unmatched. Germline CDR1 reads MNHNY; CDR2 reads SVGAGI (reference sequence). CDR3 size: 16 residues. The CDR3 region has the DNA TGTGCCAGCAGTAGAAGTGGGGGACAGGGTAGGGTTGAGCAGTTCTTC. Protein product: CASSRSGGQGRVEQFF.

CDR3: CASSQLGQGGEQFF. In DNA form, the CDR3 reads TGTGCCAGCAGCCAATTAGGGCAGGGAGGTGAGCAGTTCTTC. The chain combines TRBV3-1 (or the pseudogene TRBV3-2) with TRBJ2-1, with TRBD2 as a possible D gene (6 bases). There are 14 residues in the CDR3. Trimming removed 2 bases from V and 9 bases from J, with 14 bases in between. Germline CDR1 reads LGHDT; CDR2 reads YNNKEL (reference sequence).